The subject of this entry is one TCR beta chain. The antigen is unknown. This sample was taken from a study of cytomegalovirus exposure and HLA in healthy donors. Not recorded for this donor was the CMV serostatus. PCR used 60 Vbeta primers and 13 Jbeta primers. Repertoires were generated with immunoSEQ multiplex PCR, while TCRdb's copy carries only in-frame clones and drops some. The data hold around 91,000 clones, with more than 55% observed a single time. Overall study results and limits: In an earlier analysis, productive rearrangement rates for most beta V segments clustered near 87% or 30%. Researchers catalogued 150 or so TCR beta chains as cytomegalovirus-associated.

Sample: PBMCs. The sequence was collected from a human donor in good health.

CDR3: CASSDGVANEKLFF. In DNA, the CDR3 is TGTGCCAGCAGCGACGGAGTGGCTAATGAAAAACTGTTTTTT. The V call is TRBV7-2, the J call TRBJ1-4; D call uncertain. The germline gives CDR1 SGHTA, CDR2 FQGNSA. The CDR3 length is 14 residues. V shed 5 bases and J shed 3 bases, with 10 bases lying between them.